A single sample is the source of the 13 T cell receptor beta chains below, sequenced in a study of OX40 agonist ivuxolimab in advanced cancers. The assay was immunoSEQ multiplex PCR, and TCRdb's table has in-frame clones only and misses some. The sample carries fewer than 80,000 clones, 85% to 90% recorded once. Sequencing used CD4+ or CD8+ T cells sorted from blood, obtained in a trial of the OX40 agonist ivuxolimab. These receptors were taken from an adult with an advanced solid tumor such as melanoma, head and neck, liver or kidney cancer.

A word on this clone: The junction departs from germline at one end; a sequencing error may be responsible. The CDR3 sequence is CSGEDYYGYTF. CDR3 in DNA: TGCAGCGGTGAAGACTACTATGGCTACACCTTC. The chain recombines TRBV29-1 with TRBJ1-2; D not certain. Germline V gives CDR1 SQVTM, CDR2 ANQGSEA. The CDR3 extends over 11 amino acids.

The chain links TRBV2 to TRBJ2-7; D is uncertain. Trimming cost V 6 bases and J 4 bases, with 16 bases left between them. This CDR3 comprises 14 residues. Germline CDR1 SNHLY, CDR2 FYNNEI. Here the CDR3 reads CASRRTAGLYEQYF. In DNA form, the CDR3 reads TGTGCCAGCAGGAGGACCGCCGGTCTGTACGAGCAGTACTTC.

This clone has a handful of counts. J is TRBJ2-2 and V is TRBV5-1; 9 bases match TRBD2. The CDR3 runs to 16 residues. Losses at the gene ends were 4 bases for V and 6 bases for J; bases not matched to a gene: 10. CDR1 SGHRS and CDR2 YFSETQ come from the germline V gene. This chain's CDR3 is CASSPRGLAGSGELFF. Here the CDR3 DNA reads TGCGCCAGCAGCCCCAGGGGCCTAGCGGGGTCCGGGGAGCTGTTTTTT.

This rearrangement joins TRBV5-1 to TRBJ1-6, with 7 bases aligning to TRBD1. The V segment lost 2 bases and the J segment 3 bases; nucleotides outside the gene matches: 5. The CDR3 has 16 amino acids. The germline V gene has CDR1 SGHRS and CDR2 YFSETQ. In DNA, the CDR3 is TGCGCCAGCAGCTTTGGCCGGGACAGCTATAATTCACCCCTCCACTTT. Encoded protein: CASSFGRDSYNSPLHF.

The chain joins TRBV2 to TRBJ2-1; no clear D. Germline CDR1 SNHLY, CDR2 FYNNEI. The V end was cut by 8 bases, the J end by 6 bases, with 17 bases between. The CDR3 has 14 residues. Written as DNA, the CDR3 is TGTGCCAGCTCTCTCCTGAGACCTATCAATGAGCAGTTCTTC. This encodes CASSLLRPINEQFF.

The rearrangement joins TRBV6-6 to TRBJ2-6; D gene unclear. Germline values: CDR1 MNHNY, CDR2 SVGAGI (reference sequence). The CDR3 is 16 residues long. Trimming took off 6 bases at V and 0 bases at J, with 12 bases between the two ends. CDR3 DNA sequence: TGTGCCAGCAGGGGCAACGACTTCTCTGGGGCCAACGTCCTGACTTTC. It is translated as CASRGNDFSGANVLTF.

This sequence joins TRBV4-1 and TRBJ1-3, with D unclear. The germline gives CDR1 MGHRA, CDR2 YSYEKL. This CDR3 is 14 amino acids long. Trimming pared 1 base from V and 1 base from J, leaving 5 bases between. CDR3 region: CASSQAFSGNTIYF. In nucleotides, the CDR3 is TGCGCCAGCAGCCAAGCCTTTTCTGGAAACACCATATATTTT.

The chain has TRBV2 and TRBJ2-1; 8 positions agree with TRBD2. Germline values: CDR1 SNHLY, CDR2 FYNNEI. The junction had 8 bases not matched to a gene; V was cut back by 0 bases and J by 7 bases. This CDR3 region has 16 residues. The CDR3 sequence: CASSEAPGGAWNEQFF. The CDR3 region has the DNA TGTGCCAGCAGTGAAGCCCCGGGGGGGGCGTGGAATGAGCAGTTCTTC.

The chain links TRBV5-1 to TRBJ2-7, with D perhaps TRBD1 (6 bases). Germline loops: CDR1 SGHRS, CDR2 YFSETQ. V was shortened by 5 bases and J by 6 bases, with 12 bases between the two germline ends. This CDR3 is 12 amino acids long. The CDR3 region is CASSQDSREQYF. The DNA for the CDR3 is TGCGCCAGCAGTCAGGACAGTCGCGAGCAGTACTTC.

This chain uses TRBV6-5 with TRBJ1-1; TRBD1 might be the D (5 bases). The length of the CDR3 is 16 residues. Germline-derived CDR1 and CDR2 are MNHEY and SVGAGI. Deletions cut 0 bases from V and 10 bases from J, with 21 bases between. The chain's CDR3 is CASSYSAMISGTAAFF. The CDR3 DNA reads as TGTGCCAGCAGTTACTCGGCTATGATATCCGGGACGGCAGCTTTCTTT.

The rearrangement uses TRBV5-5 and TRBJ1-4, with D unclear. V gave up 4 bases and J gave up 2 bases, with 15 bases separating them. The CDR3 spans 16 residues. The germline CDR1 and CDR2 sequences are SGHKS and YYEKEE (reference sequence). The CDR3 protein is CASSPSGGTTNEKLFF. The CDR3 DNA reads as TGTGCCAGCAGCCCATCTGGTGGTACGACTAATGAAAAACTGTTTTTT. Complete variable domain (other parts from reference TRBV5-5 and TRBJ1-4): DAGVTQSPTHLIKTRGQQVTLRCSPISGHKSVSWYQQVLGQGPQFIFQYYEKEERGRGNFPDRFSARQFPNYSSELNVNALLLGDSALYLCASSPSGGTTNEKLFFGSGTQLSVL.

V usage is TRBV7-2 and J usage is TRBJ2-4; 7 bases match TRBD2. V lost 1 base and J lost 1; bases outside the gene matches: 13. The CDR3 is made up of 19 amino acids. The V gene's germline CDR1 is SGHTA and CDR2 FQGNSA. The CDR3 protein is CASSLVKRGPPLAKNIQYF. CDR3 DNA: TGTGCCAGCAGCTTAGTCAAGCGGGGCCCGCCCCTGGCCAAAAACATTCAGTACTTC. Looking up the rest from reference TRBV7-2 and TRBJ2-4 gives the full variable domain: GAGVSQSPSNKVTEKGKDVELRCDPISGHTALYWYRQSLGQGLEFLIYFQGNSAPDKSGLPSDRFSAERTGGSVSTLTIQRTQQEDSAVYLCASSLVKRGPPLAKNIQYFGAGTRLSVL.

The V call is TRBV19, the J call TRBJ2-7; 7 bases are shared with TRBD1. The CDR3 totals 16 residues. The trim removed 6 bases at V and 3 bases at J, leaving 14 bases unmatched. Looked up from germline, CDR1 is LNHDA and CDR2 is SQIVND (reference sequence). For the CDR3, the DNA is TGTGCCAGTAGGACCTGGGGTGAGCAGGGGGACTACGAGCAGTACTTC. Translating it yields CASRTWGEQGDYEQYF.